This T cell receptor (beta chain) comes out of a study of blood T cells in healthy people across ages. Germline assignment: CDR1 MDHEN and CDR2 SYDVKM. This CDR3 is 15 amino acids long. V lost 6 bases and J 8 bases, leaving 20 bases between the germline ends. A second PCR of 7 to 11 cycles used a sample-barcoded 5' primer and a J-beta primer mix. TCRdb fed the 5' RACE reads into MiXCR, producing one record per CDR3 protein. Among about 930,000 distinct CDR3 sequences listed, 25% to 30% were seen once. These records were also assigned to another study, of T cells of mothers and their children.

Sequencing was performed on blood. This clonotype was obtained from a woman aged 40 to 50 in good health. V is TRBV28 and J is TRBJ2-1; TRBD1 or TRBD2 may be the D gene (5 bases each). The CDR3 loop is CASSTSGTVTYEQFF. The CDR3 nucleotides read TGTGCCAGCAGCACCTCCGGGACGGTGACATATGAGCAGTTCTTC.